This T cell receptor (beta chain) is drawn from a study of blood T cell repertoires in COVID-19 (dated by TCRdb to about 2020). Concerning the study at large: The collaborator samples originated in the United States, Italy and Spain and spanned the acute and convalescent phases of COVID-19. A freely available public database, intended as a resource for researchers studying the immune response to SARS-CoV-2, is where the repertoires were released. The prospective study material was composed of cDNA or gDNA derived from T cells, B-cell-depleted T cells, or PBMCs. Samples came from the ongoing ImmuneRACE study (first 160 participants) plus 1,254 subjects from 6 global collaborators. Where HLA class I and class II types were available, the types were taken from metadata supplied by the sample provider, not from assay-based typing. Sample metadata almost always included a de-identified subject ID, COVID-19 status, age in years and sex. Subjects who had been exposed to COVID-19, were actively infected with it, or had recovered from it provided the deeply sampled blood TCRbeta repertoires that made up the dataset. Overall study results and their limits: The amount of clinical and demographic metadata varied by source and participant and was provided uncurated.

Including the terminal cysteine and phenylalanine, the CDR3 comprises 14 residues. Left in the record is the CDR3 DNA by itself, 42 bases read in frame from the first base. The CDR1 and CDR2 encoded by the germline V gene (reference sequence) are LNHDA and SQIVND. V gives up 2 bases and J gives up 7 bases, and the segment between their germline ends measures 14 bases. Turning to this clone: Its antigen remains undetermined. No much larger clone exists at a distance of one base, and base qualities are not known.

Whole blood was collected in K2EDTA tubes by collaborating institutions according to the institutions' own protocols. For TCRbeta analysis, collaborator samples were shipped as frozen whole blood, as isolated PBMCs, or as DNA extracted from either sample type. TCRbeta CDR3 regions were amplified from genomic DNA using the immunoSEQ Assay, a bias-controlled multiplex PCR. From the authors' description of their analysis: Nucleated cell counts per sample were estimated from amplification of reference gene primers within the assay. To quantify the absolute abundance of each unique TCRbeta CDR3 rearrangement, sequence reads were collapsed and filtered. Productive Simpson clonality was computed per sample as the square root of Simpson's diversity index over productive rearrangements. This immuneACCESS table, as held by TCRdb, lists in-frame sequences with V and J called but not all clones. Of the missing ones, under half trace to an unresolved V gene in checked studies; the others have no known cause. V and J calls and clone size are copied from that table; D and trimming were computed from the DNA. The sample records about 73,000 clones, roughly 83% of which are singletons. Together, the top ten hold over 2% of the sample.

Rearrangement joined TRBV19 to TRBJ2-5; tentative D gene TRBD1, with 5 bases matching. Specimen: peripheral blood. The TCR comes from a man aged 80 or over with active or convalescent COVID-19. The CDR3 region has the sequence CASSIRGSRWTQYF. The DNA sequence follows: TGTGCCAGTAGTATAAGGGGCTCCCGTTGGACCCAGTACTTC.